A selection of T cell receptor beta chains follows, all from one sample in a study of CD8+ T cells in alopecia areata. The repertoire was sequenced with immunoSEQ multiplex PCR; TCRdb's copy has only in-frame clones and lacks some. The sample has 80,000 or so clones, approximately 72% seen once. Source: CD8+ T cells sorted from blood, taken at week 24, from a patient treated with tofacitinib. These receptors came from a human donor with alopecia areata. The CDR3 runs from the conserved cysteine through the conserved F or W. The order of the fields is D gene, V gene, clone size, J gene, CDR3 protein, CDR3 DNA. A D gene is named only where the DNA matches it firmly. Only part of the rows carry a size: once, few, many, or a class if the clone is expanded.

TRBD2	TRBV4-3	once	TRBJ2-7	CASSQTSGASYEQYF	TGCGCCAGCAGCCAGACTAGCGGGGCCTCCTACGAGCAGTACTTC
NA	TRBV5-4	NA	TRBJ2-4	CASSYNPGRVAKNIQYF	TGTGCCAGCAGCTACAATCCGGGACGAGTAGCCAAAAACATTCAGTACTTC
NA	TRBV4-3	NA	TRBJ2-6	CASSPTGANVLTF	TGCGCCAGCAGCCCCACCGGGGCCAACGTCCTGACTTTC
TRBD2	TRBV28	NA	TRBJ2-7	CASSLSGMGYEQYF	TGTGCCAGCAGTCTTAGCGGGATGGGCTACGAGCAGTACTTC
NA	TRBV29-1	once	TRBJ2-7	CSVVGDEQYF	TGCAGCGTTGTAGGAGACGAGCAGTACTTC
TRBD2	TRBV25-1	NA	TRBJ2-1	CASSDSGSFYNEQFF	TGTGCCAGCAGTGATAGCGGGAGTTTCTACAATGAGCAGTTCTTC
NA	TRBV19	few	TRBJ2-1	CASSIDLRYNEQFF	TGTGCCAGTAGTATAGATCTGCGATACAATGAGCAGTTCTTC
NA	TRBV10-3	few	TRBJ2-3	CAISEPIGPDSTDTQYF	TGTGCCATCAGTGAGCCTATCGGCCCAGATTCCACAGATACGCAGTATTTT
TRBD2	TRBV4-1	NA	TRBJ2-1	CASSPPPTPLAGTYNEQFF	TGCGCCAGCAGCCCACCGCCTACCCCACTAGCGGGAACCTACAATGAGCAGTTCTTC
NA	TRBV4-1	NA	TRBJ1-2	CASSQAMGGGSGYGYTF	TGCGCCAGCAGCCAAGCCATGGGTGGGGGGAGCGGCTATGGCTACACCTTC
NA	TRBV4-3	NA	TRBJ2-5	CASSQEVVRGQETQYF	TGCGCCAGCAGCCAAGAGGTTGTTAGGGGCCAAGAGACCCAGTACTTC
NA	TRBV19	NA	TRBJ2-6	CASITTGANVLTF	TGTGCCAGTATTACGACCGGGGCCAACGTCCTGACTTTC
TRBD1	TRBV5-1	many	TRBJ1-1	CASSLSGTGNTEAFF	TGCGCCAGCAGCCTCTCGGGGACAGGGAACACTGAAGCTTTCTTT
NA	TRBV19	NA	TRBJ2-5	CASSIGGGYQETQYF	TGTGCCAGTAGTATAGGTGGGGGTTACCAAGAGACCCAGTACTTC
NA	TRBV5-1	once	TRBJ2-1	CASSPPLDPHNEQFF	TGCGCCAGCAGCCCGCCTCTAGATCCCCACAATGAGCAGTTCTTC
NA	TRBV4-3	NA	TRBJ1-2	CASSPHSRGNYGYTF	TGCGCCAGCAGCCCTCACTCGAGGGGGAACTATGGCTACACCTTC
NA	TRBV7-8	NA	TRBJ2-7	CASSVTGREQYF	TGTGCCAGCAGCGTTACAGGGCGGGAGCAGTACTTC
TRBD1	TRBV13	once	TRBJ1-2	CASSSGQGAGGYTF	TGTGCCAGCAGCTCCGGACAGGGGGCCGGTGGCTACACCTTC
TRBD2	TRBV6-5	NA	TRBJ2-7	CASSFKGSGTYEQYF	TGTGCCAGCAGTTTCAAGGGTAGCGGGACCTACGAGCAGTACTTC
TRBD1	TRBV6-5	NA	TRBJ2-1	CASSYSGQGNEQFF	TGTGCCAGCAGTTACTCCGGACAGGGGAATGAGCAGTTCTTC
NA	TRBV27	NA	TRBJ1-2	CASKQGSNYGYTF	TGTGCCAGCAAGCAGGGATCTAACTATGGCTACACCTTC
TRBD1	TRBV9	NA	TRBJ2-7	CASSVGQGHYEQYF	TGTGCCAGCAGCGTAGGACAGGGCCACTACGAGCAGTACTTC